The 19 T cell receptor beta chains below come from one sample, sequenced in a study of PD-L1 blockade in urothelial cancer. This sample's time point: peripheral blood 6 weeks after treatment start. TCRdb's copy holds only in-frame clones and misses some; the assay was immunoSEQ multiplex PCR. Among tens of thousands of clones listed, about 85% were seen once. Sample: PBMCs, taken around atezolizumab (anti-PD-L1) treatment. All receptors come from a man aged 65-85 years with urothelial cancer.

The chain couples TRBV15 to TRBJ2-1, with TRBD2 identical over 11 bases. V lost 0 bases and J lost 5; bases outside the gene matches: 9. The length of the CDR3 is 18 residues. CDR1 is LNHNV, CDR2 YYDKDF, per germline (reference sequence). CDR3 nucleotides: TGTGCCACCAGCAGAGACCTAGCGGGAGGATACCGTAACAATGAGCAGTTCTTC. Amino acid sequence: CATSRDLAGGYRNNEQFF.

The chain joins TRBV7-2 to TRBJ2-1; D might be TRBD2 (5 bases). The CDR3 totals 15 residues. Looked up from germline, CDR1 is SGHTA and CDR2 is FQGNSA. The V end was cut by 5 bases, the J end by 5 bases, with 16 bases between. The CDR3 DNA is TGTGCCAGCAGCGTCGACTACCCCCACCACAATGAGCAGTTCTTC. Translated: CASSVDYPHHNEQFF. The whole variable domain, remainder taken from reference TRBV7-2 and TRBJ2-1, is GAGVSQSPSNKVTEKGKDVELRCDPISGHTALYWYRQSLGQGLEFLIYFQGNSAPDKSGLPSDRFSAERTGGSVSTLTIQRTQQEDSAVYLCASSVDYPHHNEQFFGPGTRLTVL.

The chain is built from TRBV30 and TRBJ2-1, with 12 bases aligning to TRBD1. Germline V gene sequence: CDR1 GTSNPN, CDR2 SVGIG (reference sequence). The J segment lost 3 bases and the V segment lost 3 bases, leaving 3 bases of the junction unmatched. The CDR3 contains 15 residues. This CDR3 is CAWRGQGAGYNEQFF. CDR3 DNA sequence: TGTGCCTGGAGGGGACAGGGGGCAGGCTACAATGAGCAGTTCTTC.

The chain combines TRBV28 with TRBJ2-1; 7 bases align to TRBD1. Per germline, CDR1 MDHEN and CDR2 SYDVKM. The J segment lost 5 bases and the V segment lost 6 bases, leaving 7 bases of the junction unmatched. This CDR3 region has 14 residues. The CDR3 sequence is CASSLLGTDNEQFF. The CDR3 nucleotides are TGTGCCAGCAGCCTCCTAGGGACAGACAATGAGCAGTTCTTC.

The V gene is TRBV30, the J gene TRBJ1-1; 7 nucleotides agree with TRBD1. V lost 8 bases to trimming and J lost 0 bases; unmatched junction nucleotides: 3. Per the germline V gene, CDR1 is GTSNPN and CDR2 is SVGIG (reference sequence). CDR3 size: 12 residues. CDR3 DNA: TGTGCCCGACAGGGCCTGAACACTGAAGCTTTCTTT. Protein product: CARQGLNTEAFF.

V and J are TRBV5-8 and TRBJ2-1; 9 bases agree with TRBD1. Germline assignment: CDR1 SGHTS and CDR2 YDEGEE. The CDR3 is 19 residues long. J gave up 1 base and V 2 bases, and 13 bases lay outside the gene matches. CDR3 protein: CASSFGDRVYLGSYNEQFF. DNA of the CDR3: TGTGCCAGCAGCTTTGGGGACAGGGTATATTTGGGGTCCTACAATGAGCAGTTCTTC.

This rearrangement joins TRBV2 to TRBJ1-2; D call uncertain. V gave up 3 bases and J gave up 8 bases, with 10 bases separating them. The CDR3 totals 12 residues. Germline V gives CDR1 SNHLY, CDR2 FYNNEI. The CDR3 loop reads CASSDHGRGYTF. The DNA for the CDR3 is TGTGCCAGCAGTGACCATGGGAGGGGCTACACCTTC.

The J gene is TRBJ2-1, the V gene TRBV27, with 13 bases identical to TRBD2. The CDR3 is made up of 19 amino acids. The germline gives CDR1 MNHEY, CDR2 SMNVEV (reference sequence). Trimming at V came to 1 base and at J to 0 bases, leaving 6 bases not matched to a gene. Here the CDR3 DNA reads TGTGCCAGCAGTTTATTGGGACTAGCGGGACGGGGCTCCTACAATGAGCAGTTCTTC. Translation: CASSLLGLAGRGSYNEQFF.

The J gene is TRBJ2-7, the V gene TRBV27; TRBD1 is a possible D gene (5 bases). This CDR3 contains 15 residues. Trimming took off 3 bases at V and 4 bases at J, with 16 bases between the two ends. The germline V gene encodes CDR1 MNHEY and CDR2 SMNVEV (reference sequence). Written as DNA, the CDR3 is TGTGCCAGCAGTTTCATAGGGGTAGGAACTTACGAGCAGTACTTC. Translation: CASSFIGVGTYEQYF.

The V and J genes are TRBV23-1 and TRBJ2-1; 8 nucleotides align to TRBD1. TRBV23-1 is flagged as an ORF with uncertain function. Trimming removed 3 bases from V and 4 bases from J; junction bases left unmatched: 8. The CDR3 sequence is 16 residues long. The DNA of the CDR3 is TGCGCCAGCAGTCACCATGGGACAGGTTTTTACAATGAGCAGTTCTTC. This gives the protein CASSHHGTGFYNEQFF.

The chain is built from TRBV19 and TRBJ2-5; 10 bases match TRBD2. Germline assignment: CDR1 LNHDA and CDR2 SQIVND (reference sequence). V lost 7 bases and J lost 1; bases outside the gene matches: 12. The CDR3 totals 17 residues. The CDR3 here is CASTSPRTSGGQETQYF. CDR3 DNA sequence: TGTGCCAGTACCTCACCCAGGACTAGCGGAGGCCAAGAGACCCAGTACTTC.

The chain uses TRBV6-5 and TRBJ2-7; D perhaps matches TRBD1 (5 bases). The CDR3 has 14 residues. V was trimmed by 4 bases and J by 0 bases, leaving 10 bases between them. In germline, CDR1 is MNHEY, CDR2 SVGAGI. The CDR3 reads CASSSSTASYEQYF. The DNA for the CDR3 is TGTGCCAGCAGTTCGTCGACAGCCTCCTACGAGCAGTACTTC.

The rearrangement links TRBV9 to TRBJ2-1; TRBD2 might be the D (5 bases). V was clipped by 0 bases and J by 4 bases, with 14 bases between them. The germline V gene encodes CDR1 SGDLS and CDR2 YYNGEE. The CDR3 extends over 16 amino acids. The CDR3 here is CASSVARVGRYNEQFF. CDR3 bases: TGTGCCAGCAGCGTAGCTCGCGTGGGGAGATACAATGAGCAGTTCTTC.

This clone was found once. The rearrangement joins TRBV19 to TRBJ1-1, with 10 bases that match TRBD1. Trimming cost V 6 bases and J 5 bases; bases outside gene matches: 6. From germline, CDR1 is LNHDA and CDR2 SQIVND (reference sequence). The CDR3 extends over 14 amino acids. The CDR3 region is CASSRGQGRTEAFF. In DNA form, the CDR3 reads TGTGCCAGTAGCCGGGGACAGGGGAGAACTGAAGCTTTCTTT.

The V gene is TRBV19, the J gene TRBJ1-5; D is uncertain. CDR1 LNHDA and CDR2 SQIVND come from the germline V gene (reference sequence). The CDR3 contains 14 residues. V shed 5 bases and J shed 7 bases, with 15 bases lying between them. This CDR3 reads CASSEPSSGQPQHF. CDR3 in DNA: TGTGCCAGTAGTGAGCCCAGCTCGGGGCAGCCCCAGCATTTT.

This CDR3 is CASSRGLAPYEQYF. As DNA, the CDR3 is TGCGCCAGCAGCAGGGGACTGGCACCCTACGAGCAGTACTTC. The chain has TRBV5-1 and TRBJ2-7; the D gene is possibly TRBD2 (6 bases). The CDR3 spans 14 residues. V was pared by 4 bases and J by 2 bases, with 13 bases between. From germline, CDR1 is SGHRS and CDR2 YFSETQ.

A single count supports this clone. The chain combines TRBV30 with TRBJ1-1, with 7 positions matching TRBD1. The CDR3 loop spans 17 amino acids. The V segment lost 0 bases and the J segment 0 bases; nucleotides outside the gene matches: 10. The V gene's germline CDR1 is GTSNPN and CDR2 SVGIG (reference sequence). CDR3 sequence reads: CAWSVLLQQGLNTEAFF. CDR3 nucleotides: TGTGCCTGGAGTGTATTGCTCCAACAGGGGCTGAACACTGAAGCTTTCTTT. Supplemented by reference TRBV30 and TRBJ1-1, the full variable domain reads SQTIHQWPATLVQPVGSPLSLECTVEGTSNPNLYWYRQAAGRGLQLLFYSVGIGQISSEVPQNLSASRPQDRQFILSSKKLLLSDSGFYLCAWSVLLQQGLNTEAFFGQGTRLTVV.

The chain combines TRBV5-1 with TRBJ1-1; 7 positions match TRBD1. CDR3 length: 14 amino acids. CDR1 is SGHRS, CDR2 YFSETQ, per germline. J lost 3 bases, V lost 4 bases, and 6 bases had no gene match. CDR3 bases: TGCGCCAGCAGCCTACAGGGGTCGGACACTGAAGCTTTCTTT. This gives the protein CASSLQGSDTEAFF.

The V call is TRBV28, the J call TRBJ1-2; D may be TRBD1 (6 bases). The CDR3 sequence is 15 residues long. Germline lookup yields CDR1 MDHEN and CDR2 SYDVKM. The V and J ends lost 6 bases and 5 bases respectively, with 19 bases between them. The CDR3 is CASSPLGGPLYGYTF. DNA of the CDR3: TGTGCCAGCAGCCCACTGGGGGGGCCCCTATATGGCTACACCTTC.